These T cell receptor beta chains were read from a single sample in a study of T cell changes during pregnancy in multiple sclerosis. TCRdb's table, derived via immunoSEQ multiplex PCR, lists solely in-frame clones and lacks some. The sample includes roughly 110,000 clones, 80% to 95% seen only once; the top ten take about 1.6%. The sequences come from peripheral blood, collected in the third trimester of pregnancy. The receptors were gathered from a female donor with multiple sclerosis, enrolled in a pregnancy study. Each CDR3 is given without its conserved first and last residue. Each record gives: V gene, clone size, J gene, CDR3 protein. Rows give clone size only sometimes, using once, few, many, or a class for an expanded clone.

v_call: TRBV6-1
clone_size: NA
j_call: TRBJ2-7
cdr3_aa: ASSDETARHTFSYEQY

v_call: TRBV6-1
clone_size: NA
j_call: TRBJ1-1
cdr3_aa: ASPPGGRGTTEAF

v_call: TRBV9
clone_size: once
j_call: TRBJ2-2
cdr3_aa: ASSTPVTDSDTTGNTGELF

v_call: TRBV28
clone_size: NA
j_call: TRBJ2-5
cdr3_aa: ASSPSSLETQY

v_call: TRBV9
clone_size: NA
j_call: TRBJ2-5
cdr3_aa: ASSEASGQETQY

v_call: TRBV7-2
clone_size: NA
j_call: TRBJ2-7
cdr3_aa: ASSFPGQGAGEQY

v_call: TRBV11-2
clone_size: NA
j_call: TRBJ2-2
cdr3_aa: ASSLGAANTGELF

v_call: TRBV25-1
clone_size: NA
j_call: TRBJ2-1
cdr3_aa: ATQGEQF

v_call: TRBV18
clone_size: NA
j_call: TRBJ2-2
cdr3_aa: ASSPGTGGTGELF

v_call: TRBV10-3
clone_size: NA
j_call: TRBJ1-5
cdr3_aa: AISESIATNQPQH

v_call: TRBV9
clone_size: NA
j_call: TRBJ2-5
cdr3_aa: ASSVGPAEETQY

v_call: TRBV2
clone_size: NA
j_call: TRBJ1-2
cdr3_aa: ASEGGGVRYGYT

v_call: TRBV19
clone_size: NA
j_call: TRBJ1-2
cdr3_aa: ASSDGQGVLGYT

v_call: TRBV6-1
clone_size: NA
j_call: TRBJ1-1
cdr3_aa: ASSSRSMNTEAF

v_call: TRBV28
clone_size: NA
j_call: TRBJ1-3
cdr3_aa: ASSPPQISGNTIY

v_call: TRBV30
clone_size: NA
j_call: TRBJ2-5
cdr3_aa: AWSSFGTGQETQY

v_call: TRBV6-9
clone_size: NA
j_call: TRBJ2-7
cdr3_aa: ASTLAGLLEQY

v_call: TRBV7-9
clone_size: once
j_call: TRBJ1-3
cdr3_aa: ASSLVAGAEGNTIY

v_call: TRBV6-1
clone_size: NA
j_call: TRBJ2-7
cdr3_aa: ASKGLAGDEQY

v_call: TRBV7-2
clone_size: NA
j_call: TRBJ1-2
cdr3_aa: ATRAGETSYGYT

v_call: TRBV6-5
clone_size: NA
j_call: TRBJ2-1
cdr3_aa: ASSQRTGGNEQF

v_call: TRBV7-2
clone_size: NA
j_call: TRBJ2-7
cdr3_aa: ASSFTGTSGGREQY

v_call: TRBV6-1
clone_size: NA
j_call: TRBJ2-5
cdr3_aa: ASSVPGTPQETQY

v_call: TRBV5-4
clone_size: once
j_call: TRBJ2-5
cdr3_aa: ASSQTPAGAHPETQY

v_call: TRBV20-1
clone_size: NA
j_call: TRBJ1-3
cdr3_aa: SASHVDTIY

v_call: TRBV6-5
clone_size: NA
j_call: TRBJ1-1
cdr3_aa: ASSYSGQGWTEAF